This T cell receptor (beta chain) was identified during a study of blood T cell repertoires in COVID-19. Across the study: T cells, B-cell-depleted T cells, or PBMCs supplied cDNA or gDNA.

This CDR3 has 12 residues. Per the germline V gene, CDR1 is SGDLS and CDR2 is YYNGEE. V was trimmed by 2 bases and J by 4 bases, leaving 6 bases between them. In the original workflow: Reference gene primers were amplified, and this amplification served to estimate nucleated cell counts. Here immunoSEQ multiplex PCR was the method, and the copy in TCRdb shows in-frame clones only, minus some. V and J calls and clone size are as listed in that table; D and trimming were resolved from the DNA. The table records under 75,000 clones, roughly 87% of them present only once. The sequence was collected from a man aged 50-59 years with active COVID-19. The sample taken for sequencing was peripheral blood. This chain connects TRBV9 to TRBJ1-1; the D gene is possibly TRBD1 (5 bases). The CDR3: CASSVGGTEAFF. The CDR3 DNA reads as TGTGCCAGCAGCGTGGGGGGCACTGAAGCTTTCTTT.